A single sample gave rise to the 12 T cell receptor beta chains below, sequenced in a study of blood T cell repertoires in COVID-19. TCRdb's table, derived via immunoSEQ multiplex PCR, lists solely in-frame clones and lacks some. The table records roughly 120,000 clones, 65% to 80% of them present only once. Sequencing used peripheral blood. The receptors come from a human donor with acute or convalescent COVID-19. The donor label of this sample is uncertain.

The chain carries TRBV5-4 and TRBJ2-5, with 11 bases fitting TRBD2. The CDR3 is made up of 15 amino acids. V dropped 0 bases and J dropped 2; count of bases not matched to a gene: 0. The germline V gene encodes CDR1 SGHNT and CDR2 YYREEE (reference sequence). CDR3 bases: TGTGCCAGCAGCTTGGGACTAGCGGGGCAAGAGACCCAGTACTTC. Translating gives CASSLGLAGQETQYF.

V and J are TRBV19 and TRBJ1-5; D perhaps matches TRBD1 (5 bases). With 3 bases removed from V and 1 base from J, the gap between germline ends came to 19 bases. The CDR3 runs to 18 residues. The germline V gene has CDR1 LNHDA and CDR2 SQIVND (reference sequence). Here the CDR3 DNA reads TGTGCCAGTAGTATTAGTAAGATTCAGGGCCCCAGCAATCAGCCCCAGCATTTT. The encoded protein is CASSISKIQGPSNQPQHF. The whole variable domain, remainder taken from reference TRBV19 and TRBJ1-5, is DGGITQSPKYLFRKEGQNVTLSCEQNLNHDAMYWYRQDPGQGLRLIYYSQIVNDFQKGDIAEGYSVSREKKESFPLTVTSAQKNPTAFYLCASSISKIQGPSNQPQHFGDGTRLSIL.

This rearrangement joins TRBV12-5 to TRBJ1-3; 7 bases match TRBD1. Germline CDR1 reads LGHNT; CDR2 reads FRNRAP. Trimming at V came to 1 base and at J to 8 bases, leaving 5 bases not matched to a gene. The CDR3 sequence is 14 residues long. The CDR3 nucleotides are TGTGCTAGTGGTTTGGACAGGGGACGGGACACCATATATTTT. This sequence encodes CASGLDRGRDTIYF.

On this clone itself: Within the sample, other DNA sequences also encode this same CDR3. The V and J genes are TRBV14 and TRBJ1-2; D unclear. Germline lookup yields CDR1 SGHDN and CDR2 FVKESK. CDR3 size: 13 residues. Between the trimmed V and J ends, which lost 4 bases and 2 bases, there was a span of 8 bases. This CDR3 reads CASSPQANYGYTF. The CDR3 coding sequence is TGTGCCAGCAGCCCGCAGGCAAACTATGGCTACACCTTC.

The chain carries TRBV9 and TRBJ2-1; D ambiguous. The CDR3 is 12 residues long. Germline V gene sequence: CDR1 SGDLS, CDR2 YYNGEE. V lost 0 bases and J 8 bases, leaving 6 bases between the germline ends. The CDR3, as DNA: TGTGCCAGCAGCGTAGATGGAGATGAGCAGTTCTTC. Translated, it gives CASSVDGDEQFF.

The chain is built from TRBV6-4 and TRBJ1-5, with D unclear. Germline lookup yields CDR1 MRHNA and CDR2 SNTAGT. CDR3 length equals 13 residues. Trimming took 4 bases from V and 4 from J, leaving 8 bases between them. The CDR3 nucleotides read TGTGCCAGCAGTGTAGAGATTAATCAGCCCCAGCATTTT. Translation: CASSVEINQPQHF.

J is TRBJ2-3 and V is TRBV3-1 (or the pseudogene TRBV3-2); D not resolved. This CDR3 is 12 amino acids long. Between the trimmed V and J ends, which lost 4 bases and 3 bases, there was a span of 5 bases. Per the germline V gene, CDR1 is LGHDT and CDR2 is YNNKEL (reference sequence). The CDR3 bases are TGTGCCAGCAGCCTTATTACAGATACGCAGTATTTT. Encoded protein: CASSLITDTQYF.

The J gene is TRBJ2-3, the V gene TRBV6-5; 10 nucleotides align to TRBD1. The V gene end was trimmed by 4 bases and the J gene end by 5 bases; junction bases not matched to a gene: 9. CDR3 length equals 16 residues. Germline V gene sequence: CDR1 MNHEY, CDR2 SVGAGI. Written as DNA, the CDR3 is TGTGCCAGCAGTTCCGCCGGGACAGGGGATCGAGATACGCAGTATTTT. This encodes CASSSAGTGDRDTQYF.

This chain joins TRBV20-1 and TRBJ1-2, with a tentative D call TRBD1 (6 bases). V lost 4 bases to trimming and J lost 8 bases, with 11 bases between them. This CDR3 is built from 11 residues. Germline CDR1 and CDR2: DFQATT and SNEGSKA (reference sequence). The CDR3 region is CSATGGGGYTF. As DNA, the CDR3 is TGCAGTGCTACAGGTGGGGGCGGCTACACCTTC.

This clone was counted at least ten times. This chain links TRBV19 with TRBJ1-5; 8 positions agree with TRBD1. V was clipped by 4 bases and J by 2 bases; unmatched bases: 7. The CDR3 sequence is 16 residues long. The germline CDR1 and CDR2 sequences are LNHDA and SQIVND (reference sequence). DNA of the CDR3: TGTGCCAGTAGTACCCTAGGACAGGGCCGCAATCAGCCCCAGCATTTT. Amino acids: CASSTLGQGRNQPQHF.

V is TRBV4-1 and J is TRBJ2-5; 12 nucleotides match TRBD1. This CDR3 is built from 18 residues. Losses at the gene ends were 2 bases for V and 3 bases for J; bases not matched to a gene: 10. CDR1 and CDR2 (germline): MGHRA, YSYEKL. The CDR3 loop is CASSQLELGTGGKETQYF. The CDR3, as DNA: TGCGCCAGCAGCCAACTCGAGTTGGGGACAGGGGGCAAAGAGACCCAGTACTTC.

The chain employs TRBV18 and TRBJ2-1, with 7 positions matching TRBD1. Per the germline V gene, CDR1 is KGHSH and CDR2 is LQKENI. This CDR3 contains 17 residues. V lost 6 bases and J lost 7; bases outside the gene matches: 18. The CDR3 reads CASSAGTVSRLGNEQFF. The DNA of the CDR3 is TGTGCCAGCTCGGCCGGGACAGTATCTCGGTTAGGGAATGAGCAGTTCTTC.